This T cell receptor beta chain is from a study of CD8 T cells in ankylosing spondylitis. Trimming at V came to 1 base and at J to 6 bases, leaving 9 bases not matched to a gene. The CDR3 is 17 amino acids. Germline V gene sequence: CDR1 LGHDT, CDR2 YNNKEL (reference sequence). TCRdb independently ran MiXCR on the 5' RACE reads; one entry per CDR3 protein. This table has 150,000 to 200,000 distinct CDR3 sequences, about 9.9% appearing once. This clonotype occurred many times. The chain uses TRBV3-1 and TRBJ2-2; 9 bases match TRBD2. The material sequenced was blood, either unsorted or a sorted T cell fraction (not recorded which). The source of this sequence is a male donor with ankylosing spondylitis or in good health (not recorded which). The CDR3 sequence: CASSQVVSGGGAGELFF. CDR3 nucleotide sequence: TGTGCCAGCAGCCAAGTGGTCTCCGGCGGGGGGGCCGGGGAGCTGTTTTTT.